This paragraph covers one T cell receptor beta chain sequence. The entry originates in a study of T cell responses to AZD1222 COVID-19 vaccine. Overall study: Researchers grouped second doses given at about 4 or about 12 weeks into one pool.

Produced via immunoSEQ multiplex PCR; TCRdb's table is partial and in-frame only. Of 68,000 or so clones in the sample, around four fifths were seen once. Sequencing was performed on peripheral blood, taken on day 0 of AZD1222 vaccination. This TCR came from an adult in good health.

CDR3 amino acids: CASSQDIERSTDTQYF. CDR3 bases: TGTGCCAGCAGCCAAGATATAGAGCGGTCCACAGATACGCAGTATTTT. The rearrangement uses TRBV3-1 (or the pseudogene TRBV3-2) and TRBJ2-3; the D gene is possibly TRBD2 (5 bases). Germline values: CDR1 LGHDT, CDR2 YNNKEL (reference sequence). The CDR3 consists of 16 residues. V was clipped by 0 bases and J by 2 bases, with 12 bases between them.